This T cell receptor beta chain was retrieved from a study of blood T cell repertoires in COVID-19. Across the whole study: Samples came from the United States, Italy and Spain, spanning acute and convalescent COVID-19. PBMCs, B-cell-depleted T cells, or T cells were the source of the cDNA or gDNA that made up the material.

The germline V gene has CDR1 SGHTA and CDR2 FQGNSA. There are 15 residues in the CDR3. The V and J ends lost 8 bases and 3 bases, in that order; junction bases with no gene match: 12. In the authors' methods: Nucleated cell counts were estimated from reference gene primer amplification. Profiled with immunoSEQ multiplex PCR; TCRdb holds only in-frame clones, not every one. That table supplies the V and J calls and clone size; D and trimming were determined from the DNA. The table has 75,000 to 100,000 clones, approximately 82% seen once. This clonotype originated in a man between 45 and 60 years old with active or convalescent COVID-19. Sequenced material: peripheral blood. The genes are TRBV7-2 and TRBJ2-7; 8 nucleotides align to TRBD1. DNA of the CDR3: TGTGCCAGCCTTAAAAACAGGGGGGATTACTACGAGCAGTACTTC. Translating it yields CASLKNRGDYYEQYF.